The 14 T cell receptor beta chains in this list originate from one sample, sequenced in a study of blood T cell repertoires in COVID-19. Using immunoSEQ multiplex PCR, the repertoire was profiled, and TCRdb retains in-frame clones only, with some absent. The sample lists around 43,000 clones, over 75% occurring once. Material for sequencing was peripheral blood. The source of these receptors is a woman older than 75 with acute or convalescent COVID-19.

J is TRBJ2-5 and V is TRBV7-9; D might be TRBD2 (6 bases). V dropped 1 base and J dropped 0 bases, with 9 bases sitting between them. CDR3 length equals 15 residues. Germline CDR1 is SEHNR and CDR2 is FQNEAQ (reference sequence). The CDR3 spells CASSLGRGDQETQYF. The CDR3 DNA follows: TGTGCCAGCAGCTTAGGGAGGGGTGACCAAGAGACCCAGTACTTC.

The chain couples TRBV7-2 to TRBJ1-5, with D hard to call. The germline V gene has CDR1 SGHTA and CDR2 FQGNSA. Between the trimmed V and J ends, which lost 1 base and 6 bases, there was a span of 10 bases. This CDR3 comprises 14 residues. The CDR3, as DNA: TGTGCCAGCAGCTTAGAGGTGCGGGGTCAGCCCCAGCATTTT. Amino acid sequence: CASSLEVRGQPQHF.

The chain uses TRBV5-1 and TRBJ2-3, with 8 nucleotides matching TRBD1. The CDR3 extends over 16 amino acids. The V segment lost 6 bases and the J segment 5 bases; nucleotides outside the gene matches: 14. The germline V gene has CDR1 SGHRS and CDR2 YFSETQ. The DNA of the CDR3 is TGCGCCAGCACCTCAGGTGGCCAGGGGGCCGGAGATACGCAGTATTTT. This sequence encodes CASTSGGQGAGDTQYF.

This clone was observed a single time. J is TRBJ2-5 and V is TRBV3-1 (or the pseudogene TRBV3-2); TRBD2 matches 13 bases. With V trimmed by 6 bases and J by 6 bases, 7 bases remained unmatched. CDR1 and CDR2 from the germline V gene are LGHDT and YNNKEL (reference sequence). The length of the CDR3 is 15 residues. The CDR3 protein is CASRELAGGGQTQYF. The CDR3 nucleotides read TGTGCCAGCAGGGAACTAGCGGGAGGGGGGCAGACCCAGTACTTC.

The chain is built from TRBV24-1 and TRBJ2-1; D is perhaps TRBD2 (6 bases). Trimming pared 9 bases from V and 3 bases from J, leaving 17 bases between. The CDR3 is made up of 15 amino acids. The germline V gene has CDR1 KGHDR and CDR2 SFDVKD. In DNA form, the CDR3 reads TGTGCCACCGGGGGTGCCCTAGCGAACTACAATGAGCAGTTCTTC. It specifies CATGGALANYNEQFF.

This chain's CDR3 is CASSPLMSTGELFF. The CDR3 DNA is TGTGCCAGCTCACCTTTAATGAGCACCGGGGAGCTGTTTTTT. This chain uses TRBV18 with TRBJ2-2, with D unclear. CDR3 length: 14 residues. Germline loops: CDR1 KGHSH, CDR2 LQKENI. With 3 bases removed from V and 4 bases from J, the gap between germline ends came to 9 bases.

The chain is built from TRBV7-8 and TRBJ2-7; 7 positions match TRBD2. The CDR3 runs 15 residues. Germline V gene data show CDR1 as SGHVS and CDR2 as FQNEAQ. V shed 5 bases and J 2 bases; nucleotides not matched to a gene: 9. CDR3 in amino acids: CASSGRAGVTYEQYF. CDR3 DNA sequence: TGTGCCAGCAGCGGAAGGGCGGGAGTAACCTACGAGCAGTACTTC.

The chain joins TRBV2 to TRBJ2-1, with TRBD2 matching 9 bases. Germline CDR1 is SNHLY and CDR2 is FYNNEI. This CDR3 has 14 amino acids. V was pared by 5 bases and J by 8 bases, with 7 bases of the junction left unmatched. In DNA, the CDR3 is TGTGCCAGCAGTTATAGCGGGAGTAGGGATGAGCAGTTCTTC. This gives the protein CASSYSGSRDEQFF.

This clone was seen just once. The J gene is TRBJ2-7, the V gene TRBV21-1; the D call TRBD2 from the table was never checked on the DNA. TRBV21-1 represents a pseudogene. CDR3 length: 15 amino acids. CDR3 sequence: CASSKIAAGIYEQYF. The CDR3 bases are TGTGCCAGCAGCAAAATCGCGGCGGGCATCTACGAGCAGTACTTC.

The CDR3, as DNA: TGTGCCAGCAGCTTAGGAGTGAACACTGAAGCTTTCTTT. This translates into CASSLGVNTEAFF. The chain combines TRBV11-2 with TRBJ1-1; D gene ambiguous. Germline CDR1 SGHAT, CDR2 FQNNGV. The CDR3 sequence is 13 residues long. V was clipped by 1 base and J by 0 bases, with 3 bases between them.

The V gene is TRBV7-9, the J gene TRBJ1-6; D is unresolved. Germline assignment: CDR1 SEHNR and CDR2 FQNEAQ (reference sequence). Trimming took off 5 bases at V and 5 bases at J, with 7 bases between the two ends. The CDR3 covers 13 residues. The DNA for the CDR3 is TGTGCCAGCAGCCATCGGGATAATTCACCCCTCCACTTT. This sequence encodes CASSHRDNSPLHF.

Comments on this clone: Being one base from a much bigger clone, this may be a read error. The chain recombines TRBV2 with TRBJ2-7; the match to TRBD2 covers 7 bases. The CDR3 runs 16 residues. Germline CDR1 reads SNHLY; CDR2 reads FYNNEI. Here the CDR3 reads CPSCGGEGVGSYEQYF. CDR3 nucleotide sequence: TGTCCCAGCTGTGGGGGGGAAGGGGTGGGCTCCTACGAGCAGTACTTC. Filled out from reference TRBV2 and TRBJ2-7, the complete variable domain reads EPEVTQTPSHQVTQMGQEVILRCVPISNHLYFYWYRQILGQKVEFLVSFYNNEISEKSEIFDDQFSVERPDGSNFTLKIRSTKLEDSAMYFCPSCGGEGVGSYEQYFGPGTRLTVT.

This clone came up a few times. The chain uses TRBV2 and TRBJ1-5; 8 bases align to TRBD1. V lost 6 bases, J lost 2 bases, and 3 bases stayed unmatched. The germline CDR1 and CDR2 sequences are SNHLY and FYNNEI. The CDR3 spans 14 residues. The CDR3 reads CASSGQGGNQPQHF. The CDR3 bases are TGTGCCAGCAGCGGACAGGGTGGCAATCAGCCCCAGCATTTT.

CDR3 DNA sequence: TGTGCCAGCAGCGAATCCCAGGGTAGGGAGACCCAGTACTTC. Its translation is CASSESQGRETQYF. The V and J genes are TRBV9 and TRBJ2-5; TRBD1 might be the D (5 bases). The V gene's germline CDR1 is SGDLS and CDR2 YYNGEE. This CDR3 spans 14 amino acids. Trimming shortened V by 3 bases and J by 5 bases, and 14 bases separated the two germline ends.